This T cell receptor (beta chain) was sequenced for a study of memory CD4+ T cells and cytomegalovirus serostatus. On the study more broadly: Of the healthy Belgian adults, several were CMV seropositive and 20 to 30 seronegative. Study-level findings and limits: About 40% of the roughly 160 known CMV-associated TCRbeta sequences appeared in CD4+ memory. Median bootstrapped AUC for CMV status was just over 0.94 originally, 0.9 to 0.93 US-trained.

The sort gate was single viable CD3+CD4+CD8-CD45RO+ cells for memory CD4+ T cells. V was pared by 7 bases and J by 0 bases, with 4 bases of the junction left unmatched. The CDR3 is 13 amino acids. CDR1 is SGHRS and CDR2 is YFSETQ in the germline V gene. In the authors' methods: Out-of-frame sequences were removed, leaving around 2.2 million distinct TCRbeta sequences. Data came from immunoSEQ multiplex PCR; TCRdb stores just in-frame clones and leaves some out. V and J calls and clone size are copied from that table; D and trimming were computed from the DNA. Of approximately 74,000 clones in the sample, about 80% were seen once. This clone was counted once. As yet, its antigen is unknown.

This receptor was obtained from an adult in good health and CMV-seropositive. The V and J genes are TRBV5-1 and TRBJ2-7; 7 nucleotides match TRBD1. Sequenced: memory CD4+ T cells from blood. The CDR3 nucleotides are TGCGCCAGCCACCGGGACAGCTCCTACGAGCAGTACTTC. Amino acids: CASHRDSSYEQYF.